Each of the 13 T cell receptor beta chains below was sequenced from the same sample in a study of vaccination effects on CD4 cells after COVID-19. Isolation of CD4+ T cells took place after nine to ten days of culture. This table comes from immunoSEQ multiplex PCR, and its TCRdb copy is limited to in-frame clones, with some not included. The table shows approximately 37,000 clones, with roughly 87% occurring only once. Antigen specificity for these receptors is unknown. The sequencing used CD4+ T cells from PBMCs cultured without peptide, collected before COVID-19 vaccination. These receptors all come from a human donor who received a COVID-19 vaccine.

The rearrangement joins TRBV5-1 to TRBJ2-5; 9 bases match TRBD2. Germline loops: CDR1 SGHRS, CDR2 YFSETQ. The V and J ends lost 1 base and 5 bases, in that order; junction bases with no gene match: 6. There are 15 residues in the CDR3. CDR3 sequence (DNA): TGCGCCAGCAGCTTGAGCGGGGGGACCGGTGAGACCCAGTACTTC. It translates to CASSLSGGTGETQYF.

The table lists this clone with a few counts. The rearrangement joins TRBV4-1 to TRBJ2-2, with D hard to call. Trimming removed 1 base from V and 7 bases from J, with 10 bases in between. This CDR3 is built from 14 residues. CDR1 is MGHRA, CDR2 YSYEKL, per germline. The CDR3: CASSQAQNDGELFF. CDR3 DNA sequence: TGCGCCAGCAGCCAAGCGCAGAACGACGGGGAGCTGTTTTTT.

The chain carries TRBV3-1 (or the pseudogene TRBV3-2) and TRBJ2-7; D not certain. Germline V lookup: CDR1 LGHDT, CDR2 YNNKEL (reference sequence). CDR3 length: 14 residues. The ends were cut back, 3 bases at V and 0 bases at J, with 9 bases in the middle. DNA of the CDR3: TGTGCCAGCAGCCATGGCAGGAGCTCCTACGAGCAGTACGTC. Translation gives CASSHGRSSYEQYV.

The chain combines TRBV5-1 with TRBJ2-5; D not resolved. Germline V CDR1 and CDR2: SGHRS, YFSETQ. V was cut by 2 bases and J by 1 base, with 0 bases left in between. The CDR3 loop spans 11 amino acids. CDR3 DNA: TGCGCCAGCAGCTTCCAAGAGACCCAGTACTTC. Protein product: CASSFQETQYF. Variable domain in full (rest from reference TRBV5-1 and TRBJ2-5): KAGVTQTPRYLIKTRGQQVTLSCSPISGHRSVSWYQQTPGQGLQFLFEYFSETQRNKGNFPGRFSGRQFSNSRSEMNVSTLELGDSALYLCASSFQETQYFGPGTRLLVL.

The chain combines TRBV5-1 with TRBJ2-5, with 8 bases identical to TRBD2. This CDR3 is built from 15 residues. Per the germline V gene, CDR1 is SGHRS and CDR2 is YFSETQ. The V segment lost 0 bases and the J segment 5 bases; nucleotides outside the gene matches: 6. The CDR3 nucleotides read TGCGCCAGCAGCTTGGTAACGGGGGGGCTTGAGACCCAGTACTTC. Amino acids: CASSLVTGGLETQYF.

This clone appeared once. This chain uses TRBV29-1 with TRBJ1-1, with D uncertain. The CDR3 has 14 residues. Trimming removed 7 bases from V and 2 bases from J, with 17 bases in between. Looked up from germline, CDR1 is SQVTM and CDR2 is ANQGSEA. As DNA, the CDR3 is TGCAGCGCCTCAAGGGAATTAGTAAACACTGAAGCTTTCTTT. Translating it yields CSASRELVNTEAFF.

The V gene is TRBV28, the J gene TRBJ1-5; 7 bases align to TRBD1. The CDR3 has 17 amino acids. Germline-derived CDR1 and CDR2 are MDHEN and SYDVKM. With 10 bases clipped from V and 0 bases from J, the junction kept 15 bases outside the gene matches. CDR3 protein: CATIYGSGGYSNQPQHF. CDR3 in DNA: TGTGCCACCATTTACGGTTCAGGGGGTTATAGCAATCAGCCCCAGCATTTT.

CDR3: CASSQGKAVLNTNTDTQYF. The CDR3 DNA follows: TGTGCCAGCAGCCAGGGGAAGGCGGTATTGAATACCAACACAGATACGCAGTATTTT. The chain carries TRBV7-9 and TRBJ2-3; maybe TRBD1 (6 bases). Trimming pared 5 bases from V and 2 bases from J, leaving 26 bases between. The CDR3 totals 19 residues. Germline lookup yields CDR1 SEHNR and CDR2 FQNEAQ (reference sequence).

V is TRBV5-1 and J is TRBJ2-5; the D gene could be TRBD1 or TRBD2 (5 bases each). CDR1 and CDR2 from the germline V gene are SGHRS and YFSETQ. Trimming shortened V by 5 bases and J by 2 bases, and 22 bases separated the two germline ends. The CDR3 extends over 17 amino acids. The chain's CDR3 is CASSLAPSEGRQETQYF. CDR3 DNA sequence: TGCGCCAGCAGTCTTGCCCCTTCAGAGGGGCGGCAAGAGACCCAGTACTTC.

The V and J genes are TRBV10-3 and TRBJ1-1; 8 positions agree with TRBD1. V was clipped by 4 bases and J by 4 bases; unmatched bases: 5. CDR1 is ENHRY and CDR2 is SYGVKD in the germline V gene. CDR3 length: 14 amino acids. The chain's CDR3 is CAISVGQGSTEAFF. CDR3 nucleotide sequence: TGTGCCATCAGTGTCGGACAGGGCAGCACTGAAGCTTTCTTT.

The J gene is TRBJ1-6, the V gene TRBV9, with D unclear. There are 14 residues in the CDR3. Germline V gene sequence: CDR1 SGDLS, CDR2 YYNGEE. The germline V and J ends were trimmed by 5 bases and 5 bases, with 11 bases remaining between them. The CDR3 spells CASRGLNNNSPLHF. The CDR3 nucleotides are TGTGCCAGCAGGGGCCTCAATAATAATTCACCCCTCCACTTT.

The rearrangement uses TRBV4-1 and TRBJ2-1, with a possible D match to TRBD2 (5 bases). CDR1 and CDR2 from the germline V gene are MGHRA and YSYEKL. The CDR3 covers 16 residues. Trimming removed 5 bases at V and 4 bases at J, with 18 bases between. DNA for the CDR3: TGCGCCAGCAGCGGCCGGACTGGAACGATATACAATGAGCAGTTCTTC. Protein sequence: CASSGRTGTIYNEQFF.

The rearrangement uses TRBV3-1 (or the pseudogene TRBV3-2) and TRBJ1-5, with D hard to call. The CDR3 spans 14 residues. The V and J ends lost 1 base and 5 bases respectively, with 9 bases between them. From germline, CDR1 is LGHDT and CDR2 YNNKEL (reference sequence). The CDR3 sequence is CASSQGGFHQPQHF. For the CDR3, the DNA is TGTGCCAGCAGCCAAGGAGGGTTCCATCAGCCCCAGCATTTT.